These 27 T cell receptor beta chains were sequenced from one sample in a study of human T cells and chemical hapten exposure. From the RACE reads, TCRdb called clonotypes with MiXCR, one entry per CDR3 protein. Among roughly 80,000 distinct CDR3 sequences listed, about 9.2% were seen once. Time point given: healthy volunteer bleed at 6 weeks. Total RNA was isolated from unfractionated whole blood. The material sequenced was whole blood. Source of these receptors: a female donor in good health. Some clones in this sample may be carry-over from other donors' samples.

The chain couples TRBV12-3 or TRBV12-4 to TRBJ2-1; 9 bases fit TRBD2. The CDR3 is made up of 16 amino acids. Germline trimming cut 7 bases from V and 9 bases from J; bases unmatched to any gene: 16. The CDR3 region is CASKLGTSFQYGEQFF. The CDR3 DNA reads TGTGCCAGCAAATTGGGGACTAGCTTTCAGTACGGTGAGCAGTTCTTC.

The CDR3 coding sequence is TGCGCCAGCAGTCAATCAGGAGGGCCTGGGGCCAACGTCCTGACTTTC. Its translation: CASSQSGGPGANVLTF. The genes are TRBV23-1 and TRBJ2-6; perhaps TRBD2 as D (6 bases). TRBV23-1 is an ORF for which the function is uncertain. V was clipped by 0 bases and J by 2 bases, with 8 bases between them. The CDR3 length is 16 residues.

This clonotype was seen repeatedly, ten times or more. J is TRBJ2-5 and V is TRBV29-1; D ambiguous. CDR3 length equals 11 residues. Deletions cut 7 bases from V and 2 bases from J, with 8 bases between. The germline V gene encodes CDR1 SQVTM and CDR2 ANQGSEA. CDR3 in DNA: TGCAGCGCCGGACCTCAAGAGACCCAGTACTTC. It codes for CSAGPQETQYF. The full variable domain, with the rest looked up from reference TRBV29-1 and TRBJ2-5, is SAVISQKPSRDICQRGTSLTIQCQVDSQVTMMFWYRQQPGQSLTLIATANQGSEATYESGFVIDKFPISRPNLTFSTLTVSNMSPEDSSIYLCSAGPQETQYFGPGTRLLVL.

This clonotype showed up many times. The CDR3 reads CASRWGDTQYF. The CDR3 DNA reads TGTGCCAGCCGTTGGGGAGATACGCAGTATTTT. The rearrangement links TRBV12-3 or TRBV12-4 to TRBJ2-3, with unresolved D. The length of the CDR3 is 11 residues. V was shortened by 8 bases and J by 5 bases, with 8 bases between the two germline ends.

CDR3 sequence (DNA): TGTGCCAGCAGCTTAGGCCAGGGGACGTCACCCCTCCACTTT. Protein sequence: CASSLGQGTSPLHF. The chain uses TRBV11-2 and TRBJ1-6; D perhaps matches TRBD1 (6 bases). Germline CDR1 reads SGHAT; CDR2 reads FQNNGV. V was pared by 1 base and J by 10 bases, with 11 bases between. The CDR3 covers 14 residues.

This clonotype showed up many times. V usage is TRBV3-1 and J usage is TRBJ1-6, with 7 positions matching TRBD1. Germline CDR1 and CDR2: LGHDT and YNNKEL (reference sequence). J was trimmed by 9 bases and V by 1 base; bases with no gene match: 6. This CDR3 is built from 15 residues. CDR3 sequence reads: CASSQVSAGGSPLHF. CDR3 nucleotide sequence: TGTGCCAGCAGCCAAGTATCGGCAGGGGGTTCACCCCTCCACTTT.

This clonotype was recorded many times. The V gene is TRBV7-2, the J gene TRBJ2-7; 10 bases agree with TRBD1. CDR1 is SGHTA, CDR2 FQGNSA, per germline. V dropped 5 bases and J dropped 0; count of bases not matched to a gene: 7. CDR3 length equals 16 residues. CDR3 loop: CASSRAGTGDSYEQYF. The CDR3 DNA follows: TGTGCCAGCAGCAGGGCAGGGACAGGGGACTCCTACGAGCAGTACTTC.

This clonotype came up many times. The chain employs TRBV9 and TRBJ1-5; weak D call: TRBD1 (5 bases). Germline V gene sequence: CDR1 SGDLS, CDR2 YYNGEE. This CDR3 is built from 13 residues. Between the trimmed V and J ends, which lost 4 bases and 4 bases, there was a span of 9 bases. This CDR3 reads CASSPGENQPQHF. The DNA of the CDR3 is TGTGCCAGCAGCCCGGGGGAGAATCAGCCCCAGCATTTT. The full variable domain, rest sourced from reference TRBV9 and TRBJ1-5, is DSGVTQTPKHLITATGQRVTLRCSPRSGDLSVYWYQQSLDQGLQFLIQYYNGEERAKGNILERFSAQQFPDLHSELNLSSLELGDSALYFCASSPGENQPQHFGDGTRLSIL.

The table lists this clonotype with many counts. The V gene is TRBV10-3, the J gene TRBJ1-2; 11 positions match TRBD1. After removal of 9 bases from V and 1 base from J, the junction contained 4 bases not matched to a gene. CDR1 and CDR2 from the germline V gene are ENHRY and SYGVKD. This CDR3 is 14 amino acids long. The chain's CDR3 is CAITGTGGNYGYTF. The CDR3 coding sequence is TGTGCCATAACCGGGACAGGGGGTAACTATGGCTACACCTTC.

This clonotype was seen at least ten times. The V call is TRBV29-1, the J call TRBJ2-3, with a weak D call TRBD2 (5 bases). This CDR3 has 15 amino acids. Trimming removed 0 bases from V and 1 base from J, with 11 bases in between. CDR1 SQVTM and CDR2 ANQGSEA come from the germline V gene. In DNA form, the CDR3 reads TGCAGCGTTGAAGATGCGGGTGAGGGCACAGATACGCAGTATTTT. Translation gives CSVEDAGEGTDTQYF.

The V and J genes are TRBV15 and TRBJ1-1; D is undetermined. CDR3 size: 15 residues. The V end lost 5 bases, the J end lost 4 bases, and 17 bases lay between the germline ends. CDR1 is LNHNV and CDR2 is YYDKDF in the germline V gene (reference sequence). The CDR3 sequence: CATSPRGKIGTEAFF. The CDR3 region has the DNA TGTGCCACCAGCCCCAGAGGGAAAATCGGCACTGAAGCTTTCTTT.

This clonotype has more than one count but fewer than ten. The chain uses TRBV7-2 and TRBJ1-2, with D possibly matching TRBD1 (5 bases). Germline CDR1 is SGHTA and CDR2 is FQGNSA. There are 13 residues in the CDR3. V lost 1 base and J lost 12, with 15 bases in between. The DNA of the CDR3 is TGTGCCAGCAGCTTAGGTCGGCAGGGTTTCCACACCTTC. The encoded protein is CASSLGRQGFHTF. Together with reference TRBV7-2 and TRBJ1-2, the CDR3 gives the full variable domain: GAGVSQSPSNKVTEKGKDVELRCDPISGHTALYWYRQSLGQGLEFLIYFQGNSAPDKSGLPSDRFSAERTGGSVSTLTIQRTQQEDSAVYLCASSLGRQGFHTFGSGTRLTVV.

By frequency in the sample, this clonotype is medium-sized. The chain links TRBV2 to TRBJ2-1, with 9 bases that match TRBD2. V lost 7 bases, J lost 2 bases, and 3 bases stayed unmatched. Germline V lookup: CDR1 SNHLY, CDR2 FYNNEI. CDR3 length: 14 amino acids. CDR3 coding DNA: TGTGCCAGCACGCGGGGGGGCCCCTACAATGAGCAGTTCTTC. Translation gives CASTRGGPYNEQFF.

V usage is TRBV20-1 and J usage is TRBJ1-2; D uncertain. Trimming stripped 0 bases from V and 4 bases from J, with 15 bases between. This CDR3 contains 15 residues. The germline V gene encodes CDR1 DFQATT and CDR2 SNEGSKA (reference sequence). The CDR3 bases are TGCAGTGCTAGAGATAACAAGAACCCCAGCTATGGCTACACCTTC. It encodes CSARDNKNPSYGYTF.

This clonotype was counted at least ten times. The rearrangement joins TRBV28 to TRBJ2-7, with D unresolved. The germline gives CDR1 MDHEN, CDR2 SYDVKM. The CDR3 totals 14 residues. V was cut by 4 bases and J by 1 base, with 11 bases left in between. The CDR3 loop reads CASSWSTKSYEQYF. The CDR3, as DNA: TGTGCCAGCAGTTGGTCGACCAAGTCCTACGAGCAGTACTTC.

Comment on this clonotype: Sequence at one end of the junction differs from germline and may be a read error. The chain has TRBV5-5 and TRBJ2-7; D uncertain. The CDR3 spans 14 residues. CDR1 and CDR2 from the germline V gene are SGHKS and YYEKEE (reference sequence). CDR3 sequence (DNA): TGTGTCAGCAGCTCGACTTCCTCAGTTCGGGAGCAGTACTTC. Translating it yields CVSSSTSSVREQYF. The variable domain in full, completed from reference TRBV5-5 and TRBJ2-7, reads DAGVTQSPTHLIKTRGQQVTLRCSPISGHKSVSWYQQVLGQGPQFIFQYYEKEERGRGNFPDRFSARQFPNYSSELNVNALLLGDSALYLCVSSSTSSVREQYFGPGTRLTVT.

This clonotype was seen only a few times. The chain couples TRBV6-1 to TRBJ2-7, with 9 positions matching TRBD1. The CDR3 has 15 residues. The trim removed 2 bases at V and 6 bases at J, leaving 8 bases unmatched. The germline V gene has CDR1 MNHNS and CDR2 SASEGT. As DNA, the CDR3 is TGTGCCAGCAGTGAAAGGTCCGGGACAGGGTTCGAGCAGTACTTC. Its translation is CASSERSGTGFEQYF.

This clonotype occurred many times. The gene calls are TRBV28 and TRBJ1-3, with 7 nucleotides matching TRBD1. V lost 5 bases, J lost 4 bases, and 8 bases stayed unmatched. Germline V gene data show CDR1 as MDHEN and CDR2 as SYDVKM. This CDR3 region has 15 residues. In nucleotides, the CDR3 is TGTGCCAGCAGTAGGGAGACAGGGTTCGGAAACACCATATATTTT. It specifies CASSRETGFGNTIYF.

J is TRBJ2-5 and V is TRBV7-2; 8 positions match TRBD2. V gave up 5 bases and J gave up 4 bases; unmatched junction bases: 9. The CDR3 runs to 15 residues. The germline CDR1 and CDR2 sequences are SGHTA and FQGNSA. CDR3 sequence reads: CASSAFGAGGETQYF. For the CDR3, the DNA is TGTGCCAGCAGCGCCTTTGGGGCGGGGGGAGAGACCCAGTACTTC.

This clonotype was counted between two and nine times. The chain joins TRBV4-2 to TRBJ1-3; D gene ambiguous. V shed 5 bases and J shed 0 bases, with 17 bases lying between them. Germline V lookup: CDR1 LGHNA, CDR2 YNFKEQ. CDR3 length equals 17 residues. The CDR3 region has the DNA TGTGCCAGCAGCGAAATCTTATACGCCGGCTCTGGAAACACCATATATTTT. Translated: CASSEILYAGSGNTIYF.

This clonotype was seen more than once but under ten times. The chain links TRBV4-3 to TRBJ2-7; D remains unclear. V was shortened by 1 base and J by 4 bases, with 8 bases between the two germline ends. The CDR3 loop spans 13 amino acids. Germline V gives CDR1 LGHNA, CDR2 YSLEER. The DNA of the CDR3 is TGCGCCAGCAGCCAAGTTTTGCGGTACGAGCAGTACTTC. It yields the protein CASSQVLRYEQYF.

This clonotype showed up just a few times. This chain connects TRBV3-1 to TRBJ2-7; TRBD2 matches at 7 bases. Germline V gene lookup returns CDR1 LGHDT and CDR2 YNNKEL (reference sequence). The CDR3 spans 14 residues. The V and J ends lost 4 bases and 3 bases, in that order; junction bases with no gene match: 6. CDR3 DNA sequence: TGTGCCAGCAGCCCGCGGGACTACCTCTACGAGCAGTACTTC. Its translation: CASSPRDYLYEQYF.

Only a few counts were recorded for this clonotype. This chain joins TRBV27 and TRBJ1-6, with D possibly being TRBD1 (6 bases). Trimming stripped 6 bases from V and 8 bases from J, with 14 bases between. This CDR3 comprises 14 residues. Looked up from germline, CDR1 is MNHEY and CDR2 is SMNVEV (reference sequence). The CDR3 DNA follows: TGTGCCAGCAGCCTCACAGGGCGAGATTCACCCCTCCACTTT. Translated: CASSLTGRDSPLHF.

The table lists this clonotype with many counts. This chain's CDR3 is CASSSGWGGTDGYTF. The CDR3 DNA is TGTGCCAGCAGCTCAGGATGGGGGGGCACGGATGGCTACACCTTC. This chain uses TRBV5-5 with TRBJ1-2; the D gene is possibly TRBD1 (6 bases). The V and J ends lost 3 bases and 6 bases respectively, with 18 bases between them. Germline V CDR1 and CDR2: SGHKS, YYEKEE (reference sequence). The CDR3 totals 15 residues.

This clonotype has a count of ten or more. The chain carries TRBV12-3 or TRBV12-4 and TRBJ2-3; 8 bases agree with TRBD2. J gave up 1 base and V 6 bases, and 6 bases lay outside the gene matches. The CDR3 covers 15 residues. In DNA, the CDR3 is TGTGCCAGCAGGCAGAGCGGGGGTCGCACAGATACGCAGTATTTT. Amino acids: CASRQSGGRTDTQYF.

This clonotype turned up a few times. The rearrangement links TRBV7-9 to TRBJ2-1; 9 bases agree with TRBD2. V shed 5 bases, J shed 7 bases, and the junction held 12 bases outside the gene matches. CDR1 and CDR2 from the germline V gene are SEHNR and FQNEAQ (reference sequence). CDR3 length equals 16 residues. The CDR3 region is CASSPIWTSDVNEQFF. The CDR3 bases are TGTGCCAGCAGCCCGATTTGGACTAGCGACGTGAATGAGCAGTTCTTC.

This clonotype came up many times. The chain has TRBV6-5 and TRBJ1-1; 9 bases are shared with TRBD1. The CDR3 is 12 residues long. V gave up 4 bases and J gave up 7 bases; unmatched junction bases: 1. Per the germline V gene, CDR1 is MNHEY and CDR2 is SVGAGI. Here the CDR3 reads CASSSDRGEAFF. In nucleotides, the CDR3 is TGTGCCAGCAGTTCGGACAGGGGTGAAGCTTTCTTT.